The 31 T cell receptor beta chains below come from one sample, sequenced in a study of T-cell memory formation after mild COVID-19. TCRdb re-called the 5' RACE reads through MiXCR, storing one row per CDR3 protein. The sample comprises about 320,000 distinct CDR3 sequences, roughly 13% of which are singletons, and around a fifth rests with the top ten. Sequencing was done on a sample of PBMCs or a T cell subset sorted from them (not recorded which). These receptors all come from a man between 18 and 29 years old who had mild COVID-19 (a few samples of this study predate the infection). Cell type and time point are not known.

The J gene is TRBJ1-1, the V gene TRBV5-1; no firm D call. The CDR3 is 14 residues long. V was shortened by 0 bases and J by 1 base, with 7 bases between the two germline ends. The V gene's germline CDR1 is SGHRS and CDR2 YFSETQ. The CDR3 DNA follows: TGCGCCAGCAGCTTGGAGTCAGAGAACACTGAAGCTTTCTTT. Its translation is CASSLESENTEAFF.

This chain joins TRBV7-2 and TRBJ2-4; D gene unclear. The CDR3 runs 13 residues. Germline CDR1 SGHTA, CDR2 FQGNSA. The V end lost 0 bases, the J end lost 13 bases, and 13 bases lay between the germline ends. The CDR3 sequence: CASSLALRVSQYF. CDR3 in DNA: TGTGCCAGCAGCTTAGCGCTCCGGGTCTCCCAGTACTTC.

This clonotype was found many times. The gene calls are TRBV12-3 or TRBV12-4 and TRBJ1-5; D remains unclear. V was cut by 2 bases and J by 2 bases, with 10 bases left in between. The CDR3 is 15 residues long. The CDR3 sequence is CASSLSGVGNQPQHF. Written as DNA, the CDR3 is TGTGCCAGCAGTTTATCTGGGGTTGGCAATCAGCCCCAGCATTTT.

This clonotype was seen repeatedly, ten times or more. The chain is built from TRBV5-1 and TRBJ2-5; perhaps D is TRBD1 or TRBD2 (5 bases each). The CDR3 sequence is 14 residues long. Trimming removed 7 bases from V and 2 bases from J, with 15 bases in between. Germline V gives CDR1 SGHRS, CDR2 YFSETQ. CDR3 in amino acids: CASGATGGQETQYF. CDR3 sequence (DNA): TGCGCCAGCGGAGCCACAGGAGGACAAGAGACCCAGTACTTC. Full variable domain (remainder filled in from reference TRBV5-1 and TRBJ2-5): KAGVTQTPRYLIKTRGQQVTLSCSPISGHRSVSWYQQTPGQGLQFLFEYFSETQRNKGNFPGRFSGRQFSNSRSEMNVSTLELGDSALYLCASGATGGQETQYFGPGTRLLVL.

This clonotype showed up just a few times. The chain is built from TRBV6-2 or TRBV6-3 and TRBJ1-6; 9 bases are a match to TRBD1. Germline loops: CDR1 MNHEY, CDR2 SVGEGT. The CDR3 runs 15 residues. V lost 7 bases to trimming and J lost 9 bases; unmatched junction nucleotides: 10. CDR3 region: CASTDPGQGSSPLHF. The DNA of the CDR3 is TGTGCCAGCACCGACCCGGGACAGGGCAGTTCACCCCTCCACTTT.

This clonotype was detected many times. The gene calls are TRBV15 and TRBJ2-3; D unresolved. Germline V gene lookup returns CDR1 LNHNV and CDR2 YYDKDF (reference sequence). V was cut by 0 bases and J by 6 bases, with 4 bases left in between. CDR3 length: 12 residues. CDR3 region: CATSRDWDTQYF. The CDR3 nucleotides read TGTGCCACCAGCAGAGATTGGGATACGCAGTATTTT.

This clonotype occurred many times. This chain joins TRBV5-1 and TRBJ2-5; 10 nucleotides line up with TRBD2. The CDR3 is made up of 15 amino acids. CDR1 is SGHRS and CDR2 is YFSETQ in the germline V gene. Losses at the gene ends were 0 bases for V and 3 bases for J; bases not matched to a gene: 2. The CDR3 loop reads CASSLGLAGEETQYF. The CDR3 region has the DNA TGCGCCAGCAGCTTGGGGCTAGCGGGGGAAGAGACCCAGTACTTC.

This chain connects TRBV7-9 to TRBJ1-2; no firm D call. Looked up from germline, CDR1 is SEHNR and CDR2 is FQNEAQ (reference sequence). The CDR3 contains 15 residues. The V and J ends lost 5 bases and 2 bases respectively, with 15 bases between them. The CDR3 DNA reads TGTGCCAGCAGCACCACGGGCGGCGGAAACTATGGCTACACCTTC. Translated: CASSTTGGGNYGYTF.

This clonotype has at least ten counts. The chain recombines TRBV24-1 with TRBJ2-1; 8 bases are shared with TRBD1. CDR1 and CDR2 (germline): KGHDR, SFDVKD. The CDR3 is 14 amino acids. Trimming took 4 bases from V and 3 from J; bases not matched to a gene: 1. The DNA of the CDR3 is TGTGCCACCAGTGAGGACAGGGTCTACAATGAGCAGTTCTTC. Protein: CATSEDRVYNEQFF.

This clonotype was observed a handful of times. The genes are TRBV28 and TRBJ2-3; 8 bases agree with TRBD1. The CDR3 is made up of 15 amino acids. CDR1 is MDHEN, CDR2 SYDVKM, per germline. V was clipped by 3 bases and J by 6 bases; unmatched bases: 8. CDR3 bases: TGTGCCAGCAGTTTTCCGACAGGGGCGGGGGATACGCAGTATTTT. Its translation is CASSFPTGAGDTQYF.

The V and J genes are TRBV4-1 and TRBJ2-5; TRBD1 matches at 10 bases. With V trimmed by 3 bases and J by 5 bases, 3 bases remained unmatched. CDR3 length: 14 amino acids. Germline V lookup: CDR1 MGHRA, CDR2 YSYEKL. The CDR3 protein is CASSQEGQGETQYF. CDR3 sequence (DNA): TGCGCCAGCAGCCAGGAGGGACAGGGGGAGACCCAGTACTTC.

The J gene is TRBJ1-1, the V gene TRBV10-3; a weak D match, TRBD1 (5 bases). Germline V lookup: CDR1 ENHRY, CDR2 SYGVKD. V was pared by 6 bases and J by 3 bases, with 11 bases between. This CDR3 spans 13 amino acids. The CDR3 reads CAISQGRDTEAFF. The CDR3 coding sequence is TGTGCCATCAGCCAGGGCAGAGACACTGAAGCTTTCTTT.

This clonotype was seen only a few times. The chain employs TRBV25-1 and TRBJ1-1; 7 bases agree with TRBD1. Germline CDR1 MGHDK, CDR2 SYGVNS. CDR3 length: 13 amino acids. J lost 0 bases, V lost 5 bases, and 0 bases had no gene match. The CDR3 is CASSTGVNTEAFF. In DNA, the CDR3 is TGTGCCAGCAGTACAGGGGTGAACACTGAAGCTTTCTTT.

This rearrangement joins TRBV30 to TRBJ2-3; maybe TRBD1 (8 bases). CDR1 is GTSNPN, CDR2 SVGIG, per germline (reference sequence). V was cut by 5 bases and J by 2 bases, with 14 bases left in between. There are 14 residues in the CDR3. CDR3 protein: CAWRQGTTTDTQYF. The DNA for the CDR3 is TGTGCCTGGCGACAGGGGACTACCACAGATACGCAGTATTTT.

This clonotype was seen only a few times. The chain links TRBV12-3 or TRBV12-4 to TRBJ2-3; D unresolved. The CDR3 totals 13 residues. V was shortened by 6 bases and J by 3 bases, with 10 bases between the two germline ends. The CDR3 coding sequence is TGTGCCAGCAGGTTTGAGGTAACAGATACGCAGTATTTT. Translation gives CASRFEVTDTQYF.

This clonotype was picked up a small number of times. The V gene is TRBV6-5, the J gene TRBJ2-1; the match to TRBD2 covers 14 bases. The germline gives CDR1 MNHEY, CDR2 SVGAGI. V lost 7 bases and J lost 6; bases outside the gene matches: 5. The CDR3 length is 15 residues. The CDR3 protein is CASTPGLAGANEQFF. The CDR3 DNA follows: TGTGCCAGCACCCCGGGACTAGCGGGGGCCAATGAGCAGTTCTTC.

V gene TRBV11-2 combines with J gene TRBJ1-3; D remains ambiguous. Deletions cut 3 bases from V and 0 bases from J, with 6 bases between. The germline V gene encodes CDR1 SGHAT and CDR2 FQNNGV. The CDR3 loop spans 14 amino acids. CDR3 in DNA: TGTGCCAGCAGCTTGGGCATCTCTGGAAACACCATATATTTT. Protein: CASSLGISGNTIYF.

The V gene is TRBV9, the J gene TRBJ1-1, with 7 positions matching TRBD1. Unmatched junction bases numbered 11, after V lost 3 bases and J lost 6 bases. The CDR3 totals 15 residues. The V gene's germline CDR1 is SGDLS and CDR2 YYNGEE. CDR3 sequence: CASSASDRVEAEAFF. DNA for the CDR3: TGTGCCAGCAGCGCCTCAGACAGGGTTGAAGCTGAAGCTTTCTTT.

J is TRBJ2-7 and V is TRBV10-2; 11 nucleotides match TRBD2. V shed 5 bases and J 3 bases; nucleotides not matched to a gene: 6. The CDR3 runs to 15 residues. From germline, CDR1 is WSHSY and CDR2 SAAADI. The CDR3 loop reads CASSFLAGGNYEQYV. CDR3 bases: TGCGCCAGCAGTTTTCTAGCGGGGGGCAACTACGAGCAGTACGTC.

This clonotype was detected only a few times. In this CDR3 the conserved last residue, phenylalanine or tryptophan, is missing, so a read error is likely. The chain has TRBV30 and TRBJ2-7; 7 bases are a match to TRBD1. CDR3 length: 12 amino acids. With 3 bases clipped from V and 4 bases from J, the junction kept 3 bases outside the gene matches. From germline, CDR1 is GTSNPN and CDR2 SVGIG (reference sequence). The CDR3 DNA reads TGTGCCTGGAGCGAGGACAGGTACGAGCAGTACTAC. Its translation is CAWSEDRYEQYY.

This clonotype was found a few times. This chain uses TRBV10-3 with TRBJ1-2; D gene unclear. Germline V gives CDR1 ENHRY, CDR2 SYGVKD. This CDR3 comprises 14 residues. Trimming left V 8 bases short and J 2 bases short, with 15 bases between. CDR3 bases: TGTGCCATCGCAGTGGCTTTGACGAACTATGGCTACACCTTC. Its protein is CAIAVALTNYGYTF.

This clonotype was counted between two and nine times. The chain links TRBV14 to TRBJ1-1; D is unresolved. CDR3 length: 14 residues. Trimming left V 4 bases short and J 1 base short, with 10 bases between. Germline lookup yields CDR1 SGHDN and CDR2 FVKESK. The CDR3, as DNA: TGTGCCAGCAGCCCCCGGGCCCCGAACACTGAAGCTTTCTTT. It codes for CASSPRAPNTEAFF.

This clonotype appeared a few times. The chain carries TRBV6-5 and TRBJ1-5; D remains unclear. CDR3 length: 13 amino acids. Germline V CDR1 and CDR2: MNHEY, SVGAGI. With 2 bases removed from V and 7 bases from J, the gap between germline ends came to 9 bases. CDR3 coding DNA: TGTGCCAGCAGTTACGTCGAAGGGCAGCCCCAGCATTTT. Translated: CASSYVEGQPQHF.

CDR3 nucleotides: TGTGCCAGAAGTTTCAATTCACCCCTCCACTTT. Protein sequence: CARSFNSPLHF. The chain carries TRBV5-5 and TRBJ1-6, with D unclear. V lost 8 bases to trimming and J lost 7 bases, with 7 bases between them. Per the germline V gene, CDR1 is SGHKS and CDR2 is YYEKEE (reference sequence). The CDR3 loop spans 11 amino acids.

This clonotype was seen more than once but under ten times. This rearrangement joins TRBV20-1 to TRBJ2-1, with TRBD1 as a possible D gene (6 bases). The CDR3 is 14 amino acids. Germline-derived CDR1 and CDR2 are DFQATT and SNEGSKA (reference sequence). Trimming shortened V by 6 bases and J by 4 bases, and 16 bases separated the two germline ends. CDR3 region: CSANTGQTYNEQFF. CDR3 sequence (DNA): TGCAGTGCCAATACCGGACAGACTTACAATGAGCAGTTCTTC.

In its sample, this clonotype was seen a few times. The V gene is TRBV7-9, the J gene TRBJ2-2; D ambiguous. Trimming stripped 1 base from V and 0 bases from J, with 6 bases between. Germline V CDR1 and CDR2: SEHNR, FQNEAQ (reference sequence). This CDR3 comprises 15 residues. The DNA for the CDR3 is TGTGCCAGCAGCTTAGGGCAGGCGAACACCGGGGAGCTGTTTTTT. Its translation: CASSLGQANTGELFF.

The chain couples TRBV5-4 to TRBJ2-7; TRBD2 matches at 9 bases. Germline-derived CDR1 and CDR2 are SGHNT and YYREEE (reference sequence). The ends lost 0 bases at V and 0 bases at J; junction bases unmatched: 1. The CDR3 loop spans 15 amino acids. Here the CDR3 reads CASSLAAGGSYEQYF. In nucleotides, the CDR3 is TGTGCCAGCAGCTTGGCAGCGGGGGGCTCCTACGAGCAGTACTTC. Together with reference TRBV5-4 and TRBJ2-7, the CDR3 gives the full variable domain: ETGVTQSPTHLIKTRGQQVTLRCSSQSGHNTVSWYQQALGQGPQFIFQYYREEENGRGNFPPRFSGLQFPNYSSELNVNALELDDSALYLCASSLAAGGSYEQYFGPGTRLTVT.

Ten or more counts support this clonotype. The chain carries TRBV7-2 and TRBJ2-3; TRBD2 agrees at 11 bases. Germline V CDR1 and CDR2: SGHTA, FQGNSA. With V trimmed by 3 bases and J by 4 bases, 0 bases remained unmatched. The CDR3 totals 14 residues. The CDR3 coding sequence is TGTGCCAGCAGCTTTAGCGGGGGGGCAGATACGCAGTATTTT. As protein: CASSFSGGADTQYF.

This clonotype occurred a few times. CDR3 region: CSARDFGQAGQPQHF. The CDR3 nucleotides read TGCAGTGCTAGAGATTTCGGACAAGCGGGTCAGCCCCAGCATTTT. This sequence joins TRBV20-1 and TRBJ1-5, with a possible D match to TRBD1 (5 bases). The V end was cut by 0 bases, the J end by 6 bases, with 15 bases between. Per the germline V gene, CDR1 is DFQATT and CDR2 is SNEGSKA (reference sequence). The CDR3 runs 15 residues.

This clonotype was observed many times. Sequence at one end of the junction differs from germline and may be a read error. The chain recombines TRBV7-9 with TRBJ2-7, with 9 positions matching TRBD1. Per germline, CDR1 SEHNR and CDR2 FQNEAQ (reference sequence). This CDR3 has 12 amino acids. DNA of the CDR3: TGTGCCAGCAGCGCAACAGGGGGCGCACGGGACTTC. This gives the protein CASSATGGARDF. Full variable domain (missing parts from reference TRBV7-9 and TRBJ2-7): DTGVSQNPRHKITKRGQNVTFRCDPISEHNRLYWYRQTLGQGPEFLTYFQNEAQLEKSRLLSDRFSAERPKGSFSTLEIQRTEQGDSAMYLCASSATGGARDFGPGTRLTVT.

The rearrangement joins TRBV14 to TRBJ2-7; D uncertain. The CDR3 sequence is 13 residues long. V lost 4 bases and J lost 4, with 11 bases in between. Germline values: CDR1 SGHDN, CDR2 FVKESK. CDR3 region: CASSPSSVYEQYF. CDR3 DNA sequence: TGTGCCAGCAGCCCCAGCTCAGTTTACGAGCAGTACTTC.